The 8 T cell receptor beta chains below come from one sample, sequenced in a study of blood T cell repertoires in COVID-19. The protocol was immunoSEQ multiplex PCR, while the TCRdb copy is restricted to in-frame clones and leaves out a portion. The sample contains 100,000 to 140,000 clones, over 80% of which appear only once. Sequenced input: peripheral blood. These receptors were collected from a woman aged 25 to 39 with acute or convalescent COVID-19.

The CDR3 DNA sequence: TGTGCCAGCAGCTTAAACAGGGGGCACACAGATACGCAGTATTTT. This translates into CASSLNRGHTDTQYF. The chain links TRBV7-2 to TRBJ2-3; 9 nucleotides line up with TRBD1. Germline loops: CDR1 SGHTA, CDR2 FQGNSA. This CDR3 spans 15 amino acids. Germline trimming cut 2 bases from V and 2 bases from J; bases unmatched to any gene: 2.

The chain couples TRBV5-1 to TRBJ2-7; D is possibly TRBD2 (5 bases). Germline V CDR1 and CDR2: SGHRS, YFSETQ. This CDR3 region has 13 residues. V was clipped by 1 base and J by 4 bases, with 9 bases between them. CDR3 residues: CASSLTGSYEQYF. For the CDR3, the DNA is TGCGCCAGCAGCTTGACGGGGTCGTACGAGCAGTACTTC.

The chain combines TRBV10-3 with TRBJ2-3, with TRBD2 matching over 10 bases. The junction had 7 bases not matched to a gene; V was cut back by 2 bases and J by 2 bases. Germline V lookup: CDR1 ENHRY, CDR2 SYGVKD. The CDR3 has 17 residues. Written as DNA, the CDR3 is TGTGCCATCAGTGAGGGGGGACTAGCGCGCGACACAGATACGCAGTATTTT. It is translated as CAISEGGLARDTDTQYF.

The chain uses TRBV11-2 and TRBJ1-1; maybe TRBD1 (6 bases). The CDR3 loop spans 15 amino acids. With 5 bases removed from V and 4 bases from J, the gap between germline ends came to 17 bases. Germline loops: CDR1 SGHAT, CDR2 FQNNGV. The CDR3 DNA follows: TGTGCCAGCAGCCCCCTACAGGGCTTGAGCACTGAAGCTTTCTTT. It codes for CASSPLQGLSTEAFF.

The chain links TRBV5-1 to TRBJ2-1; 9 positions match TRBD1. The length of the CDR3 is 15 residues. V was clipped by 4 bases and J by 5 bases; unmatched bases: 7. CDR1 SGHRS and CDR2 YFSETQ come from the germline V gene. The CDR3 sequence is CASSVEGQGNNEQFF. CDR3 nucleotides: TGCGCCAGCAGCGTGGAGGGACAGGGTAACAATGAGCAGTTCTTC.

The chain carries TRBV28 and TRBJ1-1; 7 bases fit TRBD1. CDR1 is MDHEN and CDR2 is SYDVKM in the germline V gene. CDR3 size: 13 residues. The V segment lost 8 bases and the J segment 0 bases; nucleotides outside the gene matches: 3. CDR3 sequence reads: CASLDRMNTEAFF. In DNA, the CDR3 is TGTGCCAGCCTGGACAGGATGAACACTGAAGCTTTCTTT.

The chain has TRBV19 and TRBJ2-7; TRBD2 is a possible D gene (5 bases). The germline V and J ends were trimmed by 3 bases and 3 bases, with 9 bases remaining between them. There are 13 residues in the CDR3. The germline V gene encodes CDR1 LNHDA and CDR2 SQIVND (reference sequence). CDR3 in DNA: TGTGCCAGTAGTATCTCTGCGGGCTACGAGCAGTACTTC. Amino acid sequence: CASSISAGYEQYF.

The rearrangement links TRBV28 to TRBJ1-3, with 9 positions matching TRBD1. Germline V CDR1 and CDR2: MDHEN, SYDVKM. V trimming: 6 bases; J trimming: 6 bases; junction bases outside the gene matches: 15. The CDR3 has 17 amino acids. In nucleotides, the CDR3 is TGTGCCAGCAGCTGGGGGGGGACAGGGAACCCTGCAAACACCATATATTTT. Its protein is CASSWGGTGNPANTIYF. The variable domain in full, with the rest retrieved from reference TRBV28 and TRBJ1-3, is DVKVTQSSRYLVKRTGEKVFLECVQDMDHENMFWYRQDPGLGLRLIYFSYDVKMKEKGDIPEGYSVSREKKERFSLILESASTNQTSMYLCASSWGGTGNPANTIYFGEGSWLTVV.